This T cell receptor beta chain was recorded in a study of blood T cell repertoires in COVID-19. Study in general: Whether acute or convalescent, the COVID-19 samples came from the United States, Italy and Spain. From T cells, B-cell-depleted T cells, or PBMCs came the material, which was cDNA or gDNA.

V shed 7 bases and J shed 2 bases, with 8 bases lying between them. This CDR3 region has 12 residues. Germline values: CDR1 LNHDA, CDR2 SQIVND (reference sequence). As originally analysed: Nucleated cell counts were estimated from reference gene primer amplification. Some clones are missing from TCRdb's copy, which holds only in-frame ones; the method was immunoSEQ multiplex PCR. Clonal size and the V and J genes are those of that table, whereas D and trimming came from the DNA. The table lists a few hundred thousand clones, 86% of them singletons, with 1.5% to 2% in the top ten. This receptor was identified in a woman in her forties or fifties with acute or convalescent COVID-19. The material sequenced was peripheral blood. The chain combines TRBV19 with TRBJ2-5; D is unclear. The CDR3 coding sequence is TGTGCCAGTAAAAATAGACAAGAGACCCAGTACTTC. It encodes CASKNRQETQYF.